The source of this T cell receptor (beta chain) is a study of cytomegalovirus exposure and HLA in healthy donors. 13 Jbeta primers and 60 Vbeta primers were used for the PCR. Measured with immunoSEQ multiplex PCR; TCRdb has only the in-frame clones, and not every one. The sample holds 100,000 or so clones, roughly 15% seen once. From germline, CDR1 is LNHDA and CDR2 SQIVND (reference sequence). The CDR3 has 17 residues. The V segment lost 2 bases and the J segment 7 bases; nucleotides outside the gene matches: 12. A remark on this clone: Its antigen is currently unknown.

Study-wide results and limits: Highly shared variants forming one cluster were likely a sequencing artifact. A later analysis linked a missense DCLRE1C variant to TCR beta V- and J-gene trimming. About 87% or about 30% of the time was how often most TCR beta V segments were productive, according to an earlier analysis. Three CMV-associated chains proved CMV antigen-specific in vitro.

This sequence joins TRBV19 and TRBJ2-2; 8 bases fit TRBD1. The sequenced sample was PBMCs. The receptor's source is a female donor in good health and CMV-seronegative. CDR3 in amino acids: CASSIRDRGGYSGELFF. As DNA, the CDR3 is TGTGCCAGTAGTATAAGAGACAGGGGCGGTTATAGCGGGGAGCTGTTTTTT.